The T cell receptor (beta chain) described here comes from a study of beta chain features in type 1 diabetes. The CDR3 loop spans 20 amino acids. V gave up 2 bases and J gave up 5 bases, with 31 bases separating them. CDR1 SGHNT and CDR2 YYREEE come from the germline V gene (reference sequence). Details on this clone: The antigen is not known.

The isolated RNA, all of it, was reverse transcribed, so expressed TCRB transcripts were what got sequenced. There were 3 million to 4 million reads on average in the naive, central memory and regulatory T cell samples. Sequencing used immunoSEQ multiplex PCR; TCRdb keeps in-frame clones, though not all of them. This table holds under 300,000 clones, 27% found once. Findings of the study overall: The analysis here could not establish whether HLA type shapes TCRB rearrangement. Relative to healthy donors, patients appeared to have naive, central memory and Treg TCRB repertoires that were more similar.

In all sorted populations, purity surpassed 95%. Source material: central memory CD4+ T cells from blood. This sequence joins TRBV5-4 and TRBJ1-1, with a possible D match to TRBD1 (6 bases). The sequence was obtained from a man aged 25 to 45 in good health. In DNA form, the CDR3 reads TGTGCCAGCAGCTTAGACATCAGGGGCAAACCGGGACCCCCGAGGACTGAAGCTTTCTTT. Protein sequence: CASSLDIRGKPGPPRTEAFF.